Included here is one TCR beta chain sequence, with context. The germline V gene encodes CDR1 LNHNV and CDR2 YYDKDF (reference sequence). The CDR3 length is 15 residues. Trimming cost V 1 base and J 3 bases; bases outside gene matches: 2. Assay used: immunoSEQ multiplex PCR; TCRdb lists only in-frame clones, some missing. The repertoire holds 140,000 or so clones, about 87% seen once, with roughly 10% in the top ten. This entry comes from a study of blood T cell repertoires in COVID-19. Background on the study: Nucleic acid was either cDNA or gDNA, and it came from T cells, B-cell-depleted T cells, or PBMCs.

Cohorts were based on clinical histories the participants reported. This sequence originates from a man between 60 and 75 years old who had recovered from COVID-19. The sample was PBMCs or T cells enriched from blood (not recorded which). The chain is built from TRBV15 and TRBJ2-2; 7 bases are shared with TRBD2. CDR3: CATSRGLADTGELFF. Written as DNA, the CDR3 is TGTGCCACCAGCAGAGGGCTAGCGGACACCGGGGAGCTGTTTTTT.